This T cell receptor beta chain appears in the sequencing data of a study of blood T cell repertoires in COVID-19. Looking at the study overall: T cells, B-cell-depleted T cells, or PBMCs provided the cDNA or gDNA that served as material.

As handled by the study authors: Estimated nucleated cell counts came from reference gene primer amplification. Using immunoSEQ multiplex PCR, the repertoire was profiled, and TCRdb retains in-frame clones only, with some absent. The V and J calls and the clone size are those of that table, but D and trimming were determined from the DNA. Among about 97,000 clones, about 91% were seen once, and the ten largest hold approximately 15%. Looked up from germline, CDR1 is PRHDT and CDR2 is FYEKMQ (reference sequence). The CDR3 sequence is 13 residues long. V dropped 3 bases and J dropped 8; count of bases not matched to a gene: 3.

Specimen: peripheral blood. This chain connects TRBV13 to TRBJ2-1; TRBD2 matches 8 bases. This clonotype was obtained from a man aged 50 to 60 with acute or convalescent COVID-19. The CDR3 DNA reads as TGTGCCAGCAGCTTGAACGGGAGGGATGAGCAGTTCTTC. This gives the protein CASSLNGRDEQFF.